The 14 T cell receptor beta chains below all came from one sample that was sequenced in a study of CD8+ T cells in alopecia areata. Once RNA had been extracted, it was reverse transcribed into cDNA to act as the sequencing template. Assay used: immunoSEQ multiplex PCR; TCRdb lists only in-frame clones, some missing. The table has around 140,000 clones, about 46% seen once. Material: CD8+ T cells sorted from blood, obtained at week 0. All receptors derive from a human donor with alopecia areata.

The table lists this clone with a few counts. The chain employs TRBV7-9 and TRBJ2-3; D is unresolved. Trimming left V 4 bases short and J 10 bases short, with 9 bases between. Looked up from germline, CDR1 is SEHNR and CDR2 is FQNEAQ (reference sequence). This CDR3 has 11 amino acids. DNA of the CDR3: TGTGCCAGCAGCTACCAGGAGCCGCAGTATTTT. It specifies CASSYQEPQYF.

Only one count was recorded for this clone. The V call is TRBV7-9, the J call TRBJ1-6; 7 bases agree with TRBD1. With 1 base clipped from V and 13 bases from J, the junction kept 7 bases outside the gene matches. The CDR3 has 14 amino acids. Per the germline V gene, CDR1 is SEHNR and CDR2 is FQNEAQ (reference sequence). The CDR3 DNA follows: TGTGCCAGCAGCTTAGGCCCGACAGGGACTCCCCTCCACTTT. Protein: CASSLGPTGTPLHF.

The V gene is TRBV7-9, the J gene TRBJ1-2; possibly TRBD1 for D (6 bases). The CDR3 is made up of 15 amino acids. From germline, CDR1 is SEHNR and CDR2 FQNEAQ (reference sequence). Trimming removed 5 bases from V and 5 bases from J, with 18 bases in between. CDR3 sequence reads: CASSPPYPDRYGYTF. CDR3 sequence (DNA): TGTGCCAGCAGCCCCCCGTATCCGGACAGATATGGCTACACCTTC.

The V and J genes are TRBV6-5 and TRBJ2-7, with D perhaps TRBD1 (6 bases). Trimming removed 6 bases from V and 4 bases from J, with 13 bases in between. Germline CDR1 MNHEY, CDR2 SVGAGI. The CDR3 contains 13 residues. The CDR3 DNA reads TGTGCCAGCAGAAGTGGGACACCGTACGAGCAGTACTTC. It translates to CASRSGTPYEQYF.

The chain carries TRBV13 and TRBJ2-7; 11 bases line up with TRBD1. Germline lookup yields CDR1 PRHDT and CDR2 FYEKMQ (reference sequence). CDR3 length equals 14 residues. Trimming took 4 bases from V and 6 from J; bases not matched to a gene: 5. CDR3 DNA: TGTGCCAGCAGCTACCGGGACAGGGGGGCCGAGCAGTACTTC. Amino acid sequence: CASSYRDRGAEQYF. Filled out from reference TRBV13 and TRBJ2-7, the complete variable domain reads AAGVIQSPRHLIKEKRETATLKCYPIPRHDTVYWYQQGPGQDPQFLISFYEKMQSDKGSIPDRFSAQQFSDYHSELNMSSLELGDSALYFCASSYRDRGAEQYFGPGTRLTVT.

The chain links TRBV29-1 to TRBJ2-2; a possible D gene is TRBD2 (5 bases). The V and J ends lost 5 bases and 3 bases respectively, with 10 bases between them. CDR1 and CDR2 from the germline V gene are SQVTM and ANQGSEA. The CDR3 covers 13 residues. The CDR3 here is CSVLVRDTGELFF. CDR3 DNA sequence: TGCAGCGTTTTAGTGCGGGACACCGGGGAGCTGTTTTTT.

This clone was seen only a few times. CDR3 sequence: CASSPGGAANQETQYF. In nucleotides, the CDR3 is TGCGCCAGCAGCCCAGGCGGGGCCGCGAACCAAGAGACCCAGTACTTC. The chain recombines TRBV4-1 with TRBJ2-5; D is possibly TRBD2 (6 bases). This CDR3 contains 16 residues. The V gene's germline CDR1 is MGHRA and CDR2 YSYEKL. Deletions cut 4 bases from V and 0 bases from J, with 15 bases between.

This clone was found a few times. The V and J genes are TRBV29-1 and TRBJ2-2, with D tentatively TRBD2 (5 bases). The CDR3 is 12 residues long. V lost 7 bases and J 7 bases, leaving 13 bases between the germline ends. Germline assignment: CDR1 SQVTM and CDR2 ANQGSEA. Written as DNA, the CDR3 is TGCAGCGCCCTAGGGAGTGGCGGGGAGCTGTTTTTT. Its protein product is CSALGSGGELFF.

Comments on this clone: One end of the junction does not line up with germline, which may come from a read error. The V and J genes are TRBV15 and TRBJ2-7; the match to TRBD1 covers 8 bases. Germline V gene data show CDR1 as LNHNV and CDR2 as YYDKDF (reference sequence). This CDR3 spans 15 amino acids. In DNA, the CDR3 is TGTGCCACCAGCAGTAGGGACGACAGGGGATTTATCCCTAACTTC. Translation: CATSSRDDRGFIPNF.

The rearrangement joins TRBV15 to TRBJ2-7; no reliable D call. This CDR3 contains 14 residues. V gave up 3 bases and J gave up 5 bases, with 14 bases separating them. Germline CDR1 is LNHNV and CDR2 is YYDKDF (reference sequence). The CDR3 protein is CATSSRLVGNEQYF. CDR3 coding DNA: TGTGCCACCAGCAGTAGACTGGTAGGCAACGAGCAGTACTTC. The whole variable domain, remainder taken from reference TRBV15 and TRBJ2-7, is DAMVIQNPRYQVTQFGKPVTLSCSQTLNHNVMYWYQQKSSQAPKLLFHYYDKDFNNEADTPDNFQSRRPNTSFCFLDIRSPGLGDTAMYLCATSSRLVGNEQYFGPGTRLTVT.

This rearrangement joins TRBV5-1 to TRBJ2-7; no clear D gene. Trimming pared 5 bases from V and 3 bases from J, leaving 12 bases between. The germline CDR1 and CDR2 sequences are SGHRS and YFSETQ. This CDR3 is built from 13 residues. The CDR3 loop is CASSLGKVYEQYF. As DNA, the CDR3 is TGCGCCAGCAGTCTCGGTAAGGTCTACGAGCAGTACTTC.

This clone occurred a few times. The chain recombines TRBV11-2 with TRBJ2-7, with 7 bases that match TRBD1. The germline V gene encodes CDR1 SGHAT and CDR2 FQNNGV. The trim removed 5 bases at V and 2 bases at J, leaving 6 bases unmatched. The CDR3 has 14 amino acids. This CDR3 reads CASSMGDRPYEQYF. CDR3 sequence (DNA): TGTGCCAGCAGCATGGGGGACAGACCCTACGAGCAGTACTTC.

This clone was picked up a small number of times. The rearrangement joins TRBV29-1 to TRBJ2-2; no clear D gene. The V gene's germline CDR1 is SQVTM and CDR2 ANQGSEA. The V end was cut by 7 bases, the J end by 7 bases, with 7 bases between. This CDR3 is 10 amino acids long. CDR3 sequence reads: CSAYSGELFF. CDR3 coding DNA: TGCAGCGCCTACAGCGGGGAGCTGTTTTTT.

The DNA for the CDR3 is TGTGCCAGCACGGGACCTAACTATGGCTACACCTTC. Protein sequence: CASTGPNYGYTF. V is TRBV28 and J is TRBJ1-2, with D possibly matching TRBD1 (5 bases). CDR1 and CDR2 from the germline V gene are MDHEN and SYDVKM. V was trimmed by 7 bases and J by 0 bases, leaving 6 bases between them. The CDR3 is 12 residues long.